This T cell receptor beta chain was sequenced during a study of blood T cell repertoires in COVID-19. Whole-study context: The United States, Italy and Spain provided the acute and convalescent COVID-19 samples. T cells, B-cell-depleted T cells, or PBMCs provided the cDNA or gDNA that served as material.

The germline V and J ends were trimmed by 1 base and 3 bases, with 12 bases remaining between them. Looked up from germline, CDR1 is SGHTA and CDR2 is FQGNSA. The CDR3 consists of 15 residues. As handled by the study authors: Reference gene primer amplification gave nucleated cell count estimates. Only in-frame clones appear in the TCRdb table, and some are missing; sequencing was by immunoSEQ multiplex PCR. That table is the source of V, J and clone size, and D and trimming were worked out from the DNA. The sample yields over 200,000 clones, approximately 88% seen once. This clonotype was obtained from a woman under 40 with acute or convalescent COVID-19. Sequenced input: peripheral blood. J is TRBJ1-2 and V is TRBV7-2; no clear D gene. CDR3 residues: CASSLGGLVDYGYTF. The CDR3 DNA is TGTGCCAGCAGCTTAGGAGGGCTTGTAGACTATGGCTACACCTTC.